This T cell receptor (beta chain) was captured in a study of graft-versus-host responses after intestinal transplantation (TCRdb year 2021). With regard to the full study: The transplants that recipients received were multivisceral, liver-intestinal, or isolated intestinal. All recipients received anti-thymocyte globulin induction followed by maintenance tacrolimus and steroids for around three years. After intestinal transplantation, graft-versus-host and host-versus-graft alloreactive T cell clones were followed in the graft, circulation and bone marrow using bulk TCR-beta CDR3 sequencing. Alloreactive clones were identified by sequencing pre-transplant mixed lymphocyte reaction products and comparing these products with unstimulated pre-transplant donor and recipient T cells. The cohort enrolled about two dozen intestinal transplant recipients including one retransplant, and 3 patients lacking pretransplant specimens were excluded. A peak of at least 4% donor T cells among recipient peripheral blood mononuclear cells was the definition used for donor T cell macrochimerism. Rather than going through the commercial service, samples from a few later patients were sequenced in-house on an Illumina MiSeq and processed with MiXCR. The full study reports these points: Patients with donor T cell macrochimerism had high GvH to HvG T cell clonal ratios in their allografts. GvH clones were detected in recipient bone marrow, and some appeared earlier in ileal mucosa or blood, consistent with an intestinal mucosal origin. Early after transplant, declines in HvG clones were associated with peak levels of circulating GvH clones. The relatively low number and heterogeneity of intestinal transplant patients limited the conclusions.

A word on this clone: No much larger clonotype is one base removed from it; base qualities were not supplied.

According to the study, the label for this sample's time point signals: cells obtained before transplantation from donor or recipient. In mixed lymphocyte reactions, approximately 200,000 CFSE-labeled pre-transplant responders were plated with approximately 200,000 irradiated violet-dye-labeled stimulators and cultured for 6 days. Proliferating CD3+CD4+CFSE-low and CD3+CD8+CFSE-low responder cells were FACS-sorted on a BD Influx sorter after the mixed lymphocyte reaction. The CDR3 starts with the cysteine, ends with the phenylalanine, and has 16 residues. Just CDR3 DNA is preserved here, 48 bases in frame from base 1. As encoded in the germline V gene, CDR1 is MNHEY while CDR2 is SVGAGI. Cut back by 0 bases and 4 bases, the V and J ends lie 15 bases apart. Preparation of the library involved the immunoSEQ multiplex PCR assay. For most patients, genomic DNA was isolated with the Qiagen DNeasy Blood and Tissue Kit and sent frozen to Adaptive Biotechnologies for TCR sequencing. For most patients, genomic DNA was subjected to high-throughput TCR-beta CDR3 sequencing by Adaptive Biotechnologies. As for the original processing: Adaptive's ImmunoSEQ software was the source of the TCR sequencing data for 15 to 20 patients, while a few other patients were processed with MiXCR and VDJtools. To correct CD4 versus CD8 sorting errors, sequences present in both subsets at a frequency ratio below 5:1 were removed. CDR3 nucleotide sequences shared between donor and recipient were removed because the origin of such sequences could not be assigned. At least 2-fold expansion over unstimulated cells and a minimum CFSE-low frequency of 0.002% (template counts) or 0.001% (read counts) were required for clones to be classified as alloreactive. Mappable clones were those detected in sequenced pre-transplant spleen, lymph node, or MLR CFSE-low populations of the donor or recipient. The cumulative frequency of alloreactive clones was calculated as a percentage of all sequences, weighted by copy number. This immuneACCESS table, as held by TCRdb, lists in-frame sequences with V and J called but not all clones. Of the missing ones, under half trace to an unresolved V gene in checked studies; the others have no known cause. The D gene and trimming were derived from the DNA, and the V and J assignments and clone size from that table. In this sample the table shows about 24,000 clones, 40% of which occur a single time. Around 0.66% of the sample belongs to the ten largest clones.

The TCR comes from a human patient who received an intestinal transplant. Sequencing was performed on alloreactive CD4+ T cells from a mixed lymphocyte reaction culture, taken before intestinal transplant. In the paper's terms, the cell subset or site label means: CFSE-low proliferating T cells sorted from roughly six-day pre-transplant mixed lymphocyte reaction (GvH or HvG direction). The rearranged chain carries TRBV6-5 and TRBJ1-1; possibly the D gene is TRBD1, per 5 matching bases. The nucleotide sequence reads as follows: TGTGCCAGCAGTTACTCGTGGCAGCAGGGTGGCACTGAAGCTTTCTTT. The translation is CASSYSWQQGGTEAFF.